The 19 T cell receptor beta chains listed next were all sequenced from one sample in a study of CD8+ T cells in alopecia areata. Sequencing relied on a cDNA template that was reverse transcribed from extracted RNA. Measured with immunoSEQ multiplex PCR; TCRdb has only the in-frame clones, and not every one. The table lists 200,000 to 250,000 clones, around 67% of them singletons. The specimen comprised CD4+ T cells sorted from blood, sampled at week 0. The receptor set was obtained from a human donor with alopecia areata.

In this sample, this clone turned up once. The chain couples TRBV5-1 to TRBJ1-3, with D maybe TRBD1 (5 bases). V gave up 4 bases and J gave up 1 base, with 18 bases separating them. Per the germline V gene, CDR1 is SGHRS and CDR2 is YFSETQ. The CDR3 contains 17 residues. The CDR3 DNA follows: TGCGCCAGCAGCCCTGTTTTGGGGGAGCAATCTGGAAACACCATATATTTT. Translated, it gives CASSPVLGEQSGNTIYF.

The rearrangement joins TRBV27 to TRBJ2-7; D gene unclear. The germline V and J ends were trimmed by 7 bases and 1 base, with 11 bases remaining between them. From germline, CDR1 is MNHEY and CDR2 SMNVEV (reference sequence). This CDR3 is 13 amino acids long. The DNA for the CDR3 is TGTGCCAGCACCTCGGGTGCTTCCTACGAGCAGTACTTC. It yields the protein CASTSGASYEQYF.

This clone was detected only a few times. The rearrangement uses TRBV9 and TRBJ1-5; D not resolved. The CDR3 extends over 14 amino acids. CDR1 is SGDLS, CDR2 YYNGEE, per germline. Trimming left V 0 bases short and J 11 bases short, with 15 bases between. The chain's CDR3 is CASSVAANGGAQHF. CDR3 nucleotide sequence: TGTGCCAGCAGCGTAGCGGCAAACGGCGGGGCCCAGCATTTT.

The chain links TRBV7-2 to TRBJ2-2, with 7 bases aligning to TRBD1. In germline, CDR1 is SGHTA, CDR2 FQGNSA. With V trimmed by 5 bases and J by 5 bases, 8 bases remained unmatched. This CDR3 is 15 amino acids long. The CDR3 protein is CASSTTGFRTGELFF. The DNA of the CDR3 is TGTGCCAGCAGCACGACAGGGTTTCGTACCGGGGAGCTGTTTTTT.

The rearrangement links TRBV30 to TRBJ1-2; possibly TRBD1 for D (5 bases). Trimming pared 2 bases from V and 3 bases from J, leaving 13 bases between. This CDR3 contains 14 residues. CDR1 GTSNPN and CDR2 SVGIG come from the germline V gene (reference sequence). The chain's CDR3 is CAWSLSRADYGYTF. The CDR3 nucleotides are TGTGCCTGGAGTCTGAGCAGGGCAGACTATGGCTACACCTTC.

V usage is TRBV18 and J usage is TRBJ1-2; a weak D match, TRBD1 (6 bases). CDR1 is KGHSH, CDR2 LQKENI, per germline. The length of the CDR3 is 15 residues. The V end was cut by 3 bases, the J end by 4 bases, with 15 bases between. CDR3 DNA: TGTGCCAGCTCACCCCCACAGGGAACAGGCTATGGCTACACCTTC. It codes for CASSPPQGTGYGYTF.

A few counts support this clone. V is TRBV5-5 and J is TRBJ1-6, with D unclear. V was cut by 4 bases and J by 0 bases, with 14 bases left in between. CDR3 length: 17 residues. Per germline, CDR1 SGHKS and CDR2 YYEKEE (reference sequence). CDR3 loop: CASSTDGRSSYNSPLHF. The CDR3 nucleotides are TGTGCCAGCAGCACGGACGGTAGGAGCTCCTATAATTCACCCCTCCACTTT.

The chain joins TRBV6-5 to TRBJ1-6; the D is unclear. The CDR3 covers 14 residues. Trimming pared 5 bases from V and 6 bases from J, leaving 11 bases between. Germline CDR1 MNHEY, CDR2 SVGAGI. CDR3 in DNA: TGTGCCAGCAGTACGAAGGGTCGTAATTCACCCCTCCACTTT. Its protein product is CASSTKGRNSPLHF.

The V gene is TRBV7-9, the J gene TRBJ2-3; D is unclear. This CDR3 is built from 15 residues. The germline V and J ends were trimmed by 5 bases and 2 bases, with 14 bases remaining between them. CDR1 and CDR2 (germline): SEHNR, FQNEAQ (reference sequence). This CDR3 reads CASSIRGPATDTQYF. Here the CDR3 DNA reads TGTGCCAGCAGCATTAGAGGACCAGCCACAGATACGCAGTATTTT.

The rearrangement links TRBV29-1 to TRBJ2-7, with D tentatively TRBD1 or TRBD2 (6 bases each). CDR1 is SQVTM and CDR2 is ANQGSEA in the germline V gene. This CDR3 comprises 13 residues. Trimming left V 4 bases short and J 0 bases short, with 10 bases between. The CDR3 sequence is CSVVGGTSYEQYF. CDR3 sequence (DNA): TGCAGCGTTGTAGGGGGGACCTCCTACGAGCAGTACTTC.

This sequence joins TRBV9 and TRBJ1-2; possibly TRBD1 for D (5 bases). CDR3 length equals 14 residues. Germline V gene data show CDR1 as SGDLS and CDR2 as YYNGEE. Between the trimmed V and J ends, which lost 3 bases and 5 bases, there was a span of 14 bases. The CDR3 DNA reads TGTGCCAGCAGCGAGACAGCGCCCGCTTATGGCTACACCTTC. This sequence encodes CASSETAPAYGYTF.

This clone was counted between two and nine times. The chain's CDR3 is CASSSTRTRLTDTQYF. DNA of the CDR3: TGTGCCAGCAGCTCGACCCGGACTCGATTGACAGATACGCAGTATTTT. This sequence joins TRBV11-2 and TRBJ2-3; possibly TRBD2 for D (5 bases). From germline, CDR1 is SGHAT and CDR2 FQNNGV. V was clipped by 4 bases and J by 3 bases, with 17 bases between them. This CDR3 has 16 residues.

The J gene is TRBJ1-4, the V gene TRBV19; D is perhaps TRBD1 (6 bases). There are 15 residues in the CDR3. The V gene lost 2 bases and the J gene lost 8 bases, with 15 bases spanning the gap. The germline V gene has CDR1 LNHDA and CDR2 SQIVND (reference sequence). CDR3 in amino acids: CASSIPRDTMEKLFF. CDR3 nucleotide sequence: TGTGCCAGTAGTATACCCCGGGACACGATGGAAAAACTGTTTTTT.

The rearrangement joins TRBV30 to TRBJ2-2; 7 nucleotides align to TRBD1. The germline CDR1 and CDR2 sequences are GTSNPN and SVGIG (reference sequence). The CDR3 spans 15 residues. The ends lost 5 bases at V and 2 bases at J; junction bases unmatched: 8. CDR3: CAWGYGTDNTGELFF. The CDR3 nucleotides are TGTGCCTGGGGGTACGGGACAGATAACACCGGGGAGCTGTTTTTT.

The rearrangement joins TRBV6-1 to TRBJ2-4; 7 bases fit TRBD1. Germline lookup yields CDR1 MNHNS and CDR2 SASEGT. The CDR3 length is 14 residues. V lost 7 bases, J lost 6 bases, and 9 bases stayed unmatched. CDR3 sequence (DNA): TGTGCCAGCACAGTGGCGCGGACAGGAAACATTCAGTACTTC. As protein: CASTVARTGNIQYF.

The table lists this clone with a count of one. CDR3 in DNA: TGTGCCAGCAGTGGCTCCGACAGGGGGAGGAGGAATGAGCAGTTCTTC. It is translated as CASSGSDRGRRNEQFF. The chain carries TRBV6-1 and TRBJ2-1; TRBD1 matches 9 bases. Germline V CDR1 and CDR2: MNHNS, SASEGT. V shed 4 bases, J shed 7 bases, and the junction held 11 bases outside the gene matches. The CDR3 has 16 amino acids.

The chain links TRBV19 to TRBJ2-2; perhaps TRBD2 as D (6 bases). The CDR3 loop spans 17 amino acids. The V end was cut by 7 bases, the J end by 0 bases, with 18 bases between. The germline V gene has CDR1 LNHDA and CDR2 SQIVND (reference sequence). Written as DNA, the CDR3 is TGTGCCAGTATGGGCCTCGGAGCTAGCGCGAACACCGGGGAGCTGTTTTTT. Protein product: CASMGLGASANTGELFF.

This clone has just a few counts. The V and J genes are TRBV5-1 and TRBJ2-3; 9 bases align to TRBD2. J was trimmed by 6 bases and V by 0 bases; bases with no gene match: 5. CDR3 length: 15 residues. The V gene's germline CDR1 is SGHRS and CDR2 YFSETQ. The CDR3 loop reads CASSLARGGLDTQYF. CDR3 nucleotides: TGCGCCAGCAGCTTGGCGCGGGGGGGCCTCGATACGCAGTATTTT.

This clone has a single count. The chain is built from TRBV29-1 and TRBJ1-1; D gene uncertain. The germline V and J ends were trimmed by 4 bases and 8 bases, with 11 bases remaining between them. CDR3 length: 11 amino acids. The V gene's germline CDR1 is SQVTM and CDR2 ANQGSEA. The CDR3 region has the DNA TGCAGCGTTGGAGGGCTCAGGGAAGCTTTCTTT. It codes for CSVGGLREAFF.